This entry describes one T cell receptor (beta chain). Its specificity is unknown. The germline gives CDR1 SGHVS, CDR2 FNYEAQ. The CDR3 is made up of 16 amino acids. This sample is drawn from a study of T cells expressing NK-cell markers. Study-level information: HCMV seropositivity marked seven of the eight sequenced donors; one was seronegative. Regarding the study as a whole: These clonotypes additionally ranked first within the CD3+CD56-NKG2C+ fraction of a few donors.

TCRdb reprocessed the 5' RACE reads, keeping one entry per CDR3 protein, no DNA. Its clone listing holds approximately 170,000 distinct CDR3 sequences. This rearrangement joins TRBV7-6 to TRBJ2-1. The sequenced sample consisted of blood T cells: a sorted CD56 or NKG2C T cell subset, CD4+ or CD8+ T cells, or bulk PBMC T cells (not recorded which). This TCR was recovered from a man between 18 and 69 years old in good health. The CDR3 is CASSLAWSDSYNEQFF.